A selection of T cell receptor beta chains follows, all from one sample in a study of T cell responses to AZD1222 COVID-19 vaccine. Measured with immunoSEQ multiplex PCR; TCRdb has only the in-frame clones, and not every one. This sample yields approximately 190,000 clones, of which just over 90% are seen a single time; 3.6% belongs to the top ten. Sequenced material: peripheral blood, taken 28 days after the second dose of the MenACWY control vaccine. These receptor sequences come from an adult who received the MenACWY meningococcal vaccine as a control. CDR3s include the opening cysteine and the closing phenylalanine or tryptophan. A D gene is named only where the DNA matches it firmly. Clone size is not always given. Where it is, it says once, few, many or a class for expanded clones.

J,size,D,V,DNA,CDR3
TRBJ2-1,NA,TRBD2,TRBV7-6,TGTGCCAGCAGCACCGCCCCGAGCGGGATGGGGAATGAGCAGTTCTTC,CASSTAPSGMGNEQFF
TRBJ2-2,NA,TRBD2,TRBV27,TGTGCCAGCAGTTTACAGCCCGGGCTAGCGGGAGCCGGGGAGCTGTTTTTT,CASSLQPGLAGAGELFF
TRBJ2-1,NA,TRBD2,TRBV7-7,TGTGCCAGCAGCCCCGCAGGGACTAGCGGGATCGGCGAGCAGTTCTTC,CASSPAGTSGIGEQFF
TRBJ1-2,NA,NA,TRBV6-5,TGTGCCAGCAGTTACTCGGCATCTAACTATGGCTACACCTTC,CASSYSASNYGYTF
TRBJ2-1,NA,NA,TRBV9,TGTGCCAGCAGCGTAGGAGCTATTACCTACAATGAGCAGTTCTTC,CASSVGAITYNEQFF
TRBJ2-7,NA,NA,TRBV3-1/TRBV3-2,TGTGCCAGCAGCCATCTAAACTACGAGCAGTACTTC,CASSHLNYEQYF
TRBJ2-2,once,NA,TRBV7-2,TGTGCCAGCAGCTTAGGCGCGAACACCGGGGAGCTGTTTTTT,CASSLGANTGELFF
TRBJ1-1,NA,NA,TRBV9,TGTGCCAGCAGCGTAGGATTCGGCACTGAAGCTTTCTTT,CASSVGFGTEAFF
TRBJ2-7,NA,NA,TRBV7-2,TGTGCCAGCAGCCCCAACGACCCGAGAGGCGAGCAGTACTTC,CASSPNDPRGEQYF
TRBJ2-7,NA,NA,TRBV9,TGTGCCAGCAGCGCGGAGTCAAGGGACGAGCAGTACTTC,CASSAESRDEQYF
TRBJ2-2,NA,TRBD1,TRBV5-4,TGTGCCAGATCAAGACAGGGTAAGAACACCGGGGAGCTGTTTTTT,CARSRQGKNTGELFF
TRBJ2-5,once,TRBD2,TRBV29-1,TGCAGCGCCCGAAGGGCTAGCGGAGGGGAGACCCAGTACTTC,CSARRASGGETQYF
TRBJ1-1,NA,TRBD1,TRBV19,TGTGCCAGTAGTACTCGATATGCTCGGGACAGGGTCGTGTACACTGAAGCTTTCTTT,CASSTRYARDRVVYTEAFF
TRBJ2-1,NA,TRBD2,TRBV6-4,TGTGCCAGCAGTGTTACTAGCGGAGCCCCCAATGAGCAGTTCTTC,CASSVTSGAPNEQFF
TRBJ2-5,once,TRBD1,TRBV9,TGTGCCAGCAGCGTCCAAGGGGGCAACTCTAAAGAGACCCAGTACTTC,CASSVQGGNSKETQYF
TRBJ2-3,NA,TRBD2,TRBV10-2,TGCGCCAGCAGTGAAGTCTTAGCGGGACACTCTTCGAGAACAGATACGCAGTATTTT,CASSEVLAGHSSRTDTQYF
TRBJ2-3,NA,NA,TRBV14,TGTGCCAGCAGCCGCCTCAGGGGAAGCGCAACGCAGTATTTT,CASSRLRGSATQYF
TRBJ2-1,NA,NA,TRBV5-1,TGCGCCAGCAGCGGAACTAGCGTAGGGGGCAATGAGCAGTTCTTC,CASSGTSVGGNEQFF
TRBJ2-1,once,TRBD2,TRBV19,TGTGCCAGTACCCGCTGGAGTAGCGGGAGAAAGAATGAGCAGTTCTTC,CASTRWSSGRKNEQFF
TRBJ2-5,NA,NA,TRBV9,TGTGCCAGCAGCGTAGCCCCGATCCAAGAGACCCAGTACTTC,CASSVAPIQETQYF
TRBJ1-5,once,NA,TRBV30,TGTGCCTGGAGTGGAGGTCTTAGCAATCAGCCCCAGCATTTT,CAWSGGLSNQPQHF
TRBJ2-1,NA,NA,TRBV7-8,TGTGCCAGCAGCTTAGGGTTGGGGTCATATGGGTACAATGAGCAGTTCTTC,CASSLGLGSYGYNEQFF
TRBJ1-2,once,NA,TRBV21-1,TGTGCCAGCAGAGATAAGGTGCGCAAGGGCTACACCTTC,CASRDKVRKGYTF
TRBJ2-5,NA,NA,TRBV29-1,TGCAGCGTTGAGGGAGAGACCCAGTACTTC,CSVEGETQYF
TRBJ1-4,NA,TRBD1,TRBV7-2,TGTGCCAGCAGCTCCTGGACAGGGGAGGGAGAAAAACTGTTTTTT,CASSSWTGEGEKLFF
TRBJ1-1,NA,NA,TRBV21-1,TGTGCCAGCAGCAAAGTGAGGACTGAAGCTTTCTTT,CASSKVRTEAFF
TRBJ2-7,NA,NA,TRBV9,TGTGCCAGCAGCGGGACAGCTTCCTCCGAGCAGTACTTC,CASSGTASSEQYF
TRBJ2-7,NA,TRBD2,TRBV12-3/TRBV12-4,TGTGCCAGCAGTTACGGGACTAACTACGAGCAGTACTTC,CASSYGTNYEQYF
TRBJ2-7,NA,NA,TRBV4-3,TGCGCCAGCAGCCAAGATTTGGTCTCTGTGGAGTACTTC,CASSQDLVSVEYF
TRBJ2-1,NA,NA,TRBV11-3,TGTGCCAGCAGCTTACAACGCAGAGACAATGAGCAGTTCTTC,CASSLQRRDNEQFF
TRBJ2-3,NA,NA,TRBV7-2,TGTGCCAGCAGCTCCCGGACCACCTATACGCAGTATTTT,CASSSRTTYTQYF
TRBJ1-5,NA,NA,TRBV5-1,TGCGCCAGCAGCTTGGCCCTAGAACAGCCCCAGCATTTT,CASSLALEQPQHF
TRBJ2-7,NA,NA,TRBV3-1/TRBV3-2,TGTGCCAGCAGAAAGGACTCCTCCTACGAGCAGTACTTC,CASRKDSSYEQYF
TRBJ2-7,NA,NA,TRBV19,TGTGCCAGTAGTCCCTTCCAGGGCTACGAGCAGTACTTC,CASSPFQGYEQYF
TRBJ1-6,NA,TRBD1,TRBV25-1,TGTGCCAGCAGTCCCTACAGGGGGCCTTCTAATTCACCCCTCCACTTT,CASSPYRGPSNSPLHF
TRBJ1-2,NA,TRBD1,TRBV5-8,TGTGCCAGCAGCTTCAGGGGGACCGGCTACACCTTC,CASSFRGTGYTF
TRBJ1-5,NA,NA,TRBV4-1,TGCGCCAGCAGCCAAACGTACGGGCAGGGCGGCCAGCCCCAGCATTTT,CASSQTYGQGGQPQHF
TRBJ1-1,NA,NA,TRBV4-3,TGCGCCAGCAGCCCGTATCTACGGGGGAACACTGAAGCTTTCTTT,CASSPYLRGNTEAFF
TRBJ2-4,NA,NA,TRBV7-2,TGTGCCAGCAGCTTAGACTCCGGCGTCCAAAACATTCAGTACTTC,CASSLDSGVQNIQYF
TRBJ2-7,NA,NA,TRBV19,TGTGCCAGTAGTATGGGACTCCCACTCAGCTCCTACGAGCAGTACTTC,CASSMGLPLSSYEQYF
TRBJ2-1,NA,TRBD2,TRBV5-6,TGTGCCAGCAGCGGGACTAGCGGGAGGCAGTCCTACAATGAGCAGTTCTTC,CASSGTSGRQSYNEQFF
TRBJ1-5,NA,NA,TRBV3-1/TRBV3-2,TGTGCCAGCAGCCAAGCCCCCCCGACGCTCTATAGCAATCAGCCCCAGCATTTT,CASSQAPPTLYSNQPQHF
TRBJ2-1,NA,TRBD2,TRBV18,TGTGCCAGCTCACCACCGCCTAGCGGGAGGGGTGAGCAGTTCTTC,CASSPPPSGRGEQFF
TRBJ1-1,NA,NA,TRBV7-9,TGTGCCAGCATCCTACAAGGGTCGTACGCTGAAGCTTTCTTT,CASILQGSYAEAFF
TRBJ1-6,NA,TRBD1,TRBV10-3,TGTGCCATCAGTGAGTCGAGTGCAGGGGGGAATTCACCCCTCCACTTT,CAISESSAGGNSPLHF
TRBJ1-1,NA,NA,TRBV11-2,TGTGCCAGCAGCTTAGGCCCCACCCGGGTTAGGGCTTTCTTT,CASSLGPTRVRAFF
TRBJ1-6,NA,NA,TRBV7-6,TGTGCCAGCAGCTTAGCGTTAGGTTCATATAATTCACCCCTCCACTTT,CASSLALGSYNSPLHF
TRBJ2-1,NA,NA,TRBV3-1/TRBV3-2,TGTGCCAGCAGCCAAGATGTCGGGGGCTACAATGAGCAGTTCTTC,CASSQDVGGYNEQFF
TRBJ2-5,NA,TRBD1,TRBV2,TGTGCCACGGACAGGGAGAGAGAGACCCAGTACTTC,CATDRERETQYF
TRBJ1-1,NA,NA,TRBV11-2,TGTGCCAGCAGCTTATCCATGGAAGCTTTCTTT,CASSLSMEAFF
TRBJ1-1,NA,NA,TRBV28,TGTGCCAGCAGTTTCCCGGGACGGATGAACACTGAAGCTTTCTTT,CASSFPGRMNTEAFF
TRBJ1-2,NA,NA,TRBV11-1,TGTGCCAGCAGCCCAGGGATATGGGCCTATGGCTACACCTTC,CASSPGIWAYGYTF
TRBJ1-3,few,NA,TRBV19,TGTGCCAGTAGTAAACAGGACTTCTCTGGAAACACCATATATTTT,CASSKQDFSGNTIYF
TRBJ2-7,NA,NA,TRBV11-2,TGTGCCAGCAGTCGGGACTTCTACGAGCAGTACTTC,CASSRDFYEQYF